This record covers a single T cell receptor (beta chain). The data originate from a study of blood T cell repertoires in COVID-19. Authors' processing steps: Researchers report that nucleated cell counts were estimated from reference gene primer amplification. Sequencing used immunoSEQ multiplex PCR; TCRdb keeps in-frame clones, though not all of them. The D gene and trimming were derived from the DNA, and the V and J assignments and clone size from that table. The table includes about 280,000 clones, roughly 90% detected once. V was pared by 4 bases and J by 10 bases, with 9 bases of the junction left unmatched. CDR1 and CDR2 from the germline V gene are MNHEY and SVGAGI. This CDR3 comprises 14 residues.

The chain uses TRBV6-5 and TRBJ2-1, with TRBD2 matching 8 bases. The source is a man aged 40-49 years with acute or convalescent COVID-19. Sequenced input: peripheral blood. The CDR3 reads CASSSRLSGGEQFF. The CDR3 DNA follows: TGTGCCAGCAGTTCACGTCTGAGCGGGGGCGAGCAGTTCTTC.